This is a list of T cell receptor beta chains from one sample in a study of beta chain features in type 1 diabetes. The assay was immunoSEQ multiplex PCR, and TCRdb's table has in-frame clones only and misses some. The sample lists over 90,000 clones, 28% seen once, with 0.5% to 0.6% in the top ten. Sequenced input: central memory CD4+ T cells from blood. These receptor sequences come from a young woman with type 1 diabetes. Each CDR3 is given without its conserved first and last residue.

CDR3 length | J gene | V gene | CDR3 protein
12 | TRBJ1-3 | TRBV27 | ASRPTGLGNTIY
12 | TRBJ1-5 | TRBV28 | ASSETTGFQPQH
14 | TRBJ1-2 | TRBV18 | ASSPPAGQGVNGYT
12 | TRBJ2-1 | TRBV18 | ASSPRTNYNEQF
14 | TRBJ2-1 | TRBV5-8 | ASSSLRSTRGNEQF
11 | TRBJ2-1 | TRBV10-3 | AISLTEYNEQF
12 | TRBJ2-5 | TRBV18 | ASSPPDRGETQY
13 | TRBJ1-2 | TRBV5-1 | ASSSQGALNYGYT
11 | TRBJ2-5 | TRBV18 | ASFGQSQETQY
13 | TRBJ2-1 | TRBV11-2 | ASSRFGTGTYEQF
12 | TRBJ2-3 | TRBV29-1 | SVEAGGGTDTQY
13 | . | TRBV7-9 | ASTLGLAHSYEQY
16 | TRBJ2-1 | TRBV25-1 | ASSEREGSGGRANEQF
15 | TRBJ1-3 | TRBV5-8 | ASSLSVVPLSGNTIY
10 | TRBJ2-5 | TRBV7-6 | ASTSRGETQY
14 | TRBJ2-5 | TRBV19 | ASSIMALAAKETQY
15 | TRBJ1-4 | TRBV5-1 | ASSRGREPATNEKLF
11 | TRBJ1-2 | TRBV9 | ASDGQGRDGYT
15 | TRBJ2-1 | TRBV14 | ASSQETKVWAQNEQF
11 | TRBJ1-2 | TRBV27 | ASSLTGKFGYT
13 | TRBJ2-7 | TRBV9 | ASSPGGTGVYEQY
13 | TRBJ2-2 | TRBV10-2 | ASRGTSGRTGELF
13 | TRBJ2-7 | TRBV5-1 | ASSENPGQGNEQY
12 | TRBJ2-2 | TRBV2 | ASGRDRGTGELF
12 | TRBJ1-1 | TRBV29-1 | SGYKGQGGTEAF
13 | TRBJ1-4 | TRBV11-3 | ASSLEGARDEKLF
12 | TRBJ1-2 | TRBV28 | ASSTGQTIYGYT
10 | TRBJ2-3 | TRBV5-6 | ASSLVGQAQY
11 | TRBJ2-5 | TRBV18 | ASSPGWRETQY
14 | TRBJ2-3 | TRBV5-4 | ASSHISGKVSDTQY
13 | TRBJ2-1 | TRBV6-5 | ASRNTGTGNNEQF
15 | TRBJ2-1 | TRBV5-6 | ASSLYGDRGSYNEQF
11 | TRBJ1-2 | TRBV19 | ASSFRVGYGYT
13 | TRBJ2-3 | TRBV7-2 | ASSLVSGSVDTQY
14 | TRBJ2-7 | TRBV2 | ASRESQGTFSYEQY
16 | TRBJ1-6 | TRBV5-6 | ASSVIGGRGSYNSPLH
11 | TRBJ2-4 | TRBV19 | ASSTYRENIQY
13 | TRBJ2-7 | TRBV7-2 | ASSGASGAQYEQY
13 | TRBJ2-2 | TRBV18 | ASSPKGQNTGELF
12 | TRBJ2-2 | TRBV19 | ASVDRTNTGELF
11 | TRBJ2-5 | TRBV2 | ASSGQNQETQY
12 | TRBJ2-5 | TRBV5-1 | ASSSGTPQETQY
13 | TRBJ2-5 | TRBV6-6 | ASSYNSGKKETQY
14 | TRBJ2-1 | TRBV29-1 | SVGGLARGVYNEQF
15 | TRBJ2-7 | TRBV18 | ASSPQVTTGGSYEQY